The rows below give T cell receptor beta chains drawn from one sample of a study of Graves' ophthalmopathy and Graves' hyperthyroidism. TCRdb itself ran the multiplex PCR reads through MiXCR, one entry per CDR3 protein. The sample comprises 150,000 to 200,000 distinct CDR3 sequences, approximately 40% of which are singletons, and less than 9.5% rests with the top ten. Sequences were obtained from peripheral blood. The receptors here all came from a man under 40 with Graves' ophthalmopathy. CDR3s include the opening cysteine and the closing phenylalanine or tryptophan. The order of the fields is V gene, clone size, D gene, J gene, CDR3 DNA, CDR3 protein. The D gene is left open where the match is weak. Rows may omit the clone size; those that give it use once, few, many or a size class.

TRBV6-2/TRBV6-3	many	TRBD2	TRBJ2-7	TGTGCCAGCAGTTACTCTGGTAGCGGGATCTACGAGCAGTACTTC	CASSYSGSGIYEQYF
TRBV6-1	.	TRBD1	TRBJ1-3	TGTGCCAGCAGTCGCAAGGGGGCTAGTGGAAACACCATATATTTT	CASSRKGASGNTIYF
TRBV7-2	many	.	TRBJ1-1	TGTGCCAGCAGCTTATTGTCTGCAGGGCAAGCTTTCTTT	CASSLLSAGQAFF
TRBV20-1	many	TRBD1	TRBJ2-7	TGCAGTGTCCGGGCAGGGGGCTACGAGCAGTACTTC	CSVRAGGYEQYF
TRBV6-2/TRBV6-3	.	TRBD2	TRBJ2-5	TGTGCCAGCAGTTACTCGATGGCGGGAGGGGAAGAGACCCAGTACTTC	CASSYSMAGGEETQYF
TRBV11-1	many	.	TRBJ1-1	TGTGCCAGCAGCCTTCGGGACCCCCGGGCGATGAACACTGAAGCTTTCTTT	CASSLRDPRAMNTEAFF
TRBV12-3/TRBV12-4	many	.	TRBJ2-7	TGTGCCAGCAGCCGCGGTCGCCTCTACGAGCAGTACTTC	CASSRGRLYEQYF
TRBV6-2/TRBV6-3	many	TRBD2	TRBJ2-2	TGTGCCAGCAGTAGGGGGACTAGTTATAACACCGGGGAGCTGTTTTTT	CASSRGTSYNTGELFF
TRBV2	once	.	TRBJ2-2	TGTGCCAGCAAGACGGGAGTAGGAACCGGGGAGCTGTTTTTT	CASKTGVGTGELFF
TRBV6-5	few	.	TRBJ2-5	TGTGCCAGCAGTTACTCGGGGGGTTCAGCGGAGACCCAGTACTTC	CASSYSGGSAETQYF
TRBV28	.	TRBD1	TRBJ1-1	TGTGCCAGCGAGGGGACAGTCAACACTGAAGCTTTCTTT	CASEGTVNTEAFF
TRBV20-1	many	.	TRBJ2-1	TGCAGTTGGGGAGGGGGAAGCTCCTACAATGAGCAGTTCTTC	CSWGGGSSYNEQFF
TRBV12-3/TRBV12-4	.	.	TRBJ1-1	TGTGCCAGCAGGACAGGTGTCGGCGAAGCTTTCTTT	CASRTGVGEAFF
TRBV6-2/TRBV6-3	.	TRBD2	TRBJ2-5	TGTGCCAGCAGGGGGTGGGCGGGAGTAGGAGGAGAGACCCAGTACTTC	CASRGWAGVGGETQYF
TRBV12-3/TRBV12-4	.	.	TRBJ2-5	TGTGCCAGCAGTTTAGTGCAGGGGCTCCGAGAGACCCAGTACTTC	CASSLVQGLRETQYF
TRBV24-1	.	.	TRBJ1-2	TGTGCCACCAGAGACACCCCCGACAGAGGGCAGAACTATGGCTACACCTTC	CATRDTPDRGQNYGYTF
TRBV9	many	.	TRBJ2-7	TGTGCCAGCAGCGTAGGGCCTCCTGGCCACGAGCAGTACTTC	CASSVGPPGHEQYF
TRBV20-1	many	.	TRBJ1-5	TGCAGTGCTAGAGAGGGCAGGGTGTTTGATCAGCCCCAGCATTTT	CSAREGRVFDQPQHF
TRBV4-3	few	TRBD1	TRBJ2-7	TGCGCCAGCAGCCAATCCGGGACAGGGGCCTACGAGCAGTACTTC	CASSQSGTGAYEQYF
TRBV6-2/TRBV6-3	many	.	TRBJ1-1	TGTGCCAGCAGTTATGACAGCTACACTGAAGCTTTCTTT	CASSYDSYTEAFF
TRBV30	many	.	TRBJ1-2	TGTGCCTGGAGTGGACATATAACTAACTATGGCTACACCTTC	CAWSGHITNYGYTF
TRBV7-2	many	TRBD1	TRBJ1-1	TGTGCCAGCAGCCAACAACAGGGGAGGTCCACTGAAGCTTTCTTT	CASSQQQGRSTEAFF
TRBV11-1	.	TRBD2	TRBJ2-5	TGTGCCAGCAGCCCTGGTGTTAGCGGGAGGGCCGCGGAGACCCAGTACTTC	CASSPGVSGRAAETQYF
TRBV20-1	once	TRBD1	TRBJ2-5	TGCAGTGCCCGGACAGGGCAAGAGACCCAGTACTTC	CSARTGQETQYF
TRBV7-2	.	.	TRBJ2-7	TGTGCCAGCAGCCCTTATTGGGGGTCCTACGAGCAGTACTTC	CASSPYWGSYEQYF
TRBV12-3/TRBV12-4	.	TRBD1	TRBJ2-7	TGTGCCAGCACCACCCCAGGGGGCGAGGACGAGCAGTACTTC	CASTTPGGEDEQYF
TRBV11-2	many	.	TRBJ2-7	TGTGCCAGCAGTTATCCCAGGGGTCTGGATCGCAACTTC	CASSYPRGLDRNF
TRBV6-2/TRBV6-3	many	TRBD1	TRBJ1-5	TGTGCCAGCACCATTGGACAGGGCAATCAGCCCCAGCATTTT	CASTIGQGNQPQHF
TRBV15	.	.	TRBJ1-1	TGTGCCACCAGCCAACGGGAGGCAGGGAGGAACACTGAAGCTTTCTTT	CATSQREAGRNTEAFF
TRBV28	few	TRBD2	TRBJ2-7	TGTGCCAGCAGTCCCCACACTAGCGGGAGAGACTACGAGCAGTACTTC	CASSPHTSGRDYEQYF
TRBV28	.	.	TRBJ1-6	TGTGCCAGCAGGGAGGGTCACTCACCCCTCCACTTT	CASREGHSPLHF
TRBV28	.	TRBD1	TRBJ2-7	TGTGCCAGCAGGACACCCACAGGGGGCGATTCCTACGAGCAGTACTTC	CASRTPTGGDSYEQYF
TRBV6-1	.	.	TRBJ2-7	TGTGCCAGCAGTGAACCAAAGGGGCCTGTGGGGGTCCACGAGCAGTACTTC	CASSEPKGPVGVHEQYF
TRBV7-6	.	.	TRBJ2-5	TGTGCCAGCAGCCCCCGACTAGGGCAAGAGACCCAGTACTTC	CASSPRLGQETQYF
TRBV10-3	many	TRBD1	TRBJ1-6	TGTGCCATCAGCTCTATGGACAGGGTCAGATCACCCCTCCACTTT	CAISSMDRVRSPLHF
TRBV12-3/TRBV12-4	.	.	TRBJ1-5	TGTGCCAGCAGCCCCGGGACATATAATCAGCCCCAGCATTTT	CASSPGTYNQPQHF
TRBV12-3/TRBV12-4	many	.	TRBJ2-7	TGTGCCAGCAGTTTAGACGGGACAATGTACGAGCAGTACTTC	CASSLDGTMYEQYF
TRBV6-1	.	.	TRBJ1-1	TGTGCCAGCAGTGAATTGTTGGACAGATATTTGGCTGAAGCTTTCTTT	CASSELLDRYLAEAFF
TRBV18	many	.	TRBJ1-5	TGTGCCAGCTCACCGGGCGGCGATCAGCCCCAGCATTTT	CASSPGGDQPQHF
TRBV11-2	.	.	TRBJ1-2	TGCGCCAGCAGCCATTCAAGAACCGGGCCGCTTTATGGCTACACCTTC	CASSHSRTGPLYGYTF
TRBV12-3/TRBV12-4	.	.	TRBJ2-7	TGTGCCAGCAGTACCCTTAGCGTGGGGTTCTCCTACGAGCAGTACTTC	CASSTLSVGFSYEQYF
TRBV2	many	TRBD1	TRBJ1-5	TGTGCCAGCAGATCAGGACAGGGGTCGGGTCAGCCCCAGCATTTT	CASRSGQGSGQPQHF
TRBV4-3	many	.	TRBJ2-6	TGCGCCAGCAGCCAAGACGGCACCTCTGGGGCCAACGTCCTGACTTTC	CASSQDGTSGANVLTF
TRBV2	many	.	TRBJ2-7	TGTGCCAGCAGCCGAAAGGGGCCTAACTACGAGCAGTACTTC	CASSRKGPNYEQYF
TRBV6-2/TRBV6-3	.	.	TRBJ2-7	TGTGCCAGCAGCCCTTCTAACTCCTACGAGCAGTACTTC	CASSPSNSYEQYF
TRBV6-2/TRBV6-3	many	TRBD1	TRBJ2-7	TGTGCCACCGCGACAGGGTCCACCTACGAGCAGTACTTC	CATATGSTYEQYF
TRBV6-1	many	TRBD1	TRBJ1-5	TGTGCCAGCAGTGAGCTCAGGACAGGGTTGGGTCAGCCCCAGCATTTT	CASSELRTGLGQPQHF
TRBV18	many	.	TRBJ1-3	TGTGCCAGCTCACCAAATCCCGGTTTCTTCTCTGGAAACACCATATATTTT	CASSPNPGFFSGNTIYF
TRBV28	.	TRBD2	TRBJ2-7	TGTGCCAGCAGCGGACTAGCGCTCACCTACGAGCAGTACTTC	CASSGLALTYEQYF
TRBV6-2/TRBV6-3	.	TRBD1	TRBJ1-5	TGTGCCAGCAGGGCAACAGGGGGTGGGAGCAATCAGCCCCAGCATTTT	CASRATGGGSNQPQHF
TRBV20-1	.	.	TRBJ1-2	TGCAGTGCTAGTAGGCAGCCAGCTAACTATGGCTACACCTTC	CSASRQPANYGYTF